The rows below give T cell receptor beta chains drawn from one sample of a study of post-analysis software for immune sequencing data. TCRdb re-called the PCR reads with MiXCR, one entry per CDR3 protein. This table has about 680,000 distinct CDR3 sequences, 55% to 70% appearing once. The source material was blood. The source of these receptors is a girl aged 2 to 10 with multiple sclerosis. The CDR3 runs from the conserved cysteine through the conserved F or W. D genes are given only for firm matches. The size of a clone is reported for some rows only, either as once, few or many, or as a class for expanded clones.

v_gene,abundance,j_gene,d_gene,CDR3nt,CDR3aa
TRBV6-2/TRBV6-3,.,TRBJ2-4,.,TGTGCCAGCAGTTACTCGGAGAGGCAGTACTTC,CASSYSERQYF
TRBV4-1,few,TRBJ2-1,.,TGCGCCAGCAGCCAGGGGGGTAGTAGTAATGAGCAGTTCTTC,CASSQGGSSNEQFF
TRBV5-1,few,TRBJ2-1,TRBD2,TGCGCCAGCCGGCTAGCGGGGAGCTCCTACAATGAGCAGTTCTTC,CASRLAGSSYNEQFF
TRBV2,few,TRBJ2-1,.,TGTGCCAGCAGACCCAGCGGAATGGGCTCCTACAATGAGCAGTTCTTC,CASRPSGMGSYNEQFF
TRBV20-1,.,TRBJ1-5,TRBD1,TGCAGTGCTAGACGACAGGGAGGTAGGCAGCCCCAGCATTTT,CSARRQGGRQPQHF
TRBV4-2,.,TRBJ1-5,TRBD1,TGTGCCAGCAGCCAGGCCGCGGACAGGGGGCAGCCCCAGCATTTT,CASSQAADRGQPQHF
TRBV27,.,TRBJ1-2,TRBD1,TGTGCCAGCAGTACCAACAGGGGCGGCTATGGCCACACCTTC,CASSTNRGGYGHTF
TRBV20-1,.,TRBJ2-3,TRBD2,TGCAGTGCTAGGGGGCAGCGGGAGGGCACAGATACGCAGTATTTT,CSARGQREGTDTQYF
TRBV10-3,few,TRBJ2-6,.,TGTGCCATCAGTGAGGCCGCAGGCTCTGGGGCCAACGTCCTGACTTTC,CAISEAAGSGANVLTF
TRBV29-1,.,TRBJ2-5,.,TGCAGCTCCCGGGCGCCCTCCTACAATGAGCAGTACTTC,CSSRAPSYNEQYF
TRBV4-1,.,TRBJ2-5,.,TGCGCCAGCAGCCAAGACGCTAAGGGTGAGCAGTACTTC,CASSQDAKGEQYF
TRBV19,.,TRBJ2-1,.,TGTGCCAGTAGTCCCAGCATGTACAATGAGCAGTTCTTC,CASSPSMYNEQFF
TRBV28,few,TRBJ2-7,TRBD2,TGTGCCAGCAGTTTGCGGGTAGCGGGGGGGCCAGTCAACGACGAGCAGTACTTC,CASSLRVAGGPVNDEQYF
TRBV10-1,.,TRBJ2-3,TRBD2,TGCGCCAGCAGTGGACTAGCGGGGGACACTAGCACAGATACGCAGTATTTT,CASSGLAGDTSTDTQYF
TRBV3-1,.,TRBJ2-5,TRBD1,TGTGCCAGCATCTACAGGGGGCTCGCGGAGACCCAGTACTTC,CASIYRGLAETQYF
TRBV10-3,few,TRBJ2-5,TRBD2,TGTGCCATCAGTGCGACTAGCGGACAAGAGACCCAGTACTTC,CAISATSGQETQYF
TRBV4-1,.,TRBJ2-7,TRBD2,TGCGCCAGCAGCCGCTTGGGAGGACTAGCGGCTTCCTACGAGCAGTACTTC,CASSRLGGLAASYEQYF
TRBV6-2/TRBV6-3,few,TRBJ2-3,TRBD1,TGTGCCAGCAGTTACGCTACCCTTAAGAATCCCCCGGACAGGCCTAGCACAGATACGCAGTATTTT,CASSYATLKNPPDRPSTDTQYF
TRBV7-9,once,TRBJ2-1,TRBD1,TGTGCCAGCAGCTTAGGGGAAATCAGACAGGGAGTAGGCAATGAGCAGTTCTTC,CASSLGEIRQGVGNEQFF
TRBV29-1,few,TRBJ2-1,TRBD1,TGCAGCGTCCAGACAGGGGCAAGCGAGCAGTTCTTC,CSVQTGASEQFF
TRBV6-1,.,TRBJ2-5,.,TGTGCCAGCAGTGAAAGTTGGGGACGAGAGACCCAGTACTTC,CASSESWGRETQYF
TRBV29-1,few,TRBJ1-2,.,TGCAGCGTTGAAGGACTCTATGGCTACACCTTC,CSVEGLYGYTF
TRBV4-3,few,TRBJ2-3,.,TGCGCCAGCAGCCAAGATGGGGGTGTGAGCACAGATACGCAGTATTTT,CASSQDGGVSTDTQYF
TRBV4-2,.,TRBJ1-2,.,TGTGCCAGCAGCCAAGACGACTATGGCTACACCTTC,CASSQDDYGYTF
TRBV12-3/TRBV12-4,few,TRBJ2-3,.,TGTGCCAGCAGTTCGTTAGCGGTTAGCACAGATACGCAGTATTTT,CASSSLAVSTDTQYF
TRBV29-1,once,TRBJ2-3,TRBD2,TGCAGCGTTAGTAGCGGGGCAAGCACAGATACGCAGTATTTT,CSVSSGASTDTQYF
TRBV10-3,.,TRBJ1-1,.,TGTGCCACGGGGACCCCCAGCATGAACACTGAAGCTTTCTTT,CATGTPSMNTEAFF
TRBV4-1,.,TRBJ1-3,.,TGCGCCAGCAGCCAAGGAGCGGGCTCTGGAAACACCATATATTTT,CASSQGAGSGNTIYF
TRBV11-2,.,TRBJ2-3,TRBD2,TGTGCCAGCAGCTCATTTGGGACTAGCGGTGGCACAGATACGCAGTATTTT,CASSSFGTSGGTDTQYF
TRBV9,.,TRBJ2-5,TRBD2,TGTGCCATCAGCGTAGGAGTGGTGGGACTAGCGGGAGAAGAGACCCAGTACTTC,CAISVGVVGLAGEETQYF
TRBV10-1,.,TRBJ2-1,TRBD2,TGCGCCAGCAGTGATTTAGCGGGAGAGGATAATGAGCAGTTCTTC,CASSDLAGEDNEQFF
TRBV29-1,few,TRBJ1-1,.,TGCAGCGTCGCGACAGCTGTGAACACTGAAGCTTTCTTT,CSVATAVNTEAFF
TRBV7-2,few,TRBJ2-1,.,TGTGCCAGCAGCTCCTTATCGGGACACAATGAGCAGTTCTTC,CASSSLSGHNEQFF
TRBV18,.,TRBJ2-1,.,TGTGCCAGCTCCCTCGGACGGGATTGGAAGAATGAGCAGTTCTTC,CASSLGRDWKNEQFF
TRBV5-5,few,TRBJ2-5,.,TGTGCCAGCAGCCCTTGGAGGACCCAAGAGACCCAGTACTTC,CASSPWRTQETQYF
TRBV20-1,.,TRBJ2-7,.,TGCAGTGCTAGAGAGGGCGGATCCTACGAGCAGTACTTC,CSAREGGSYEQYF
TRBV10-3,.,TRBJ2-5,TRBD1,TGTGCCATCAGTGAGGATGTATTAAGGACAGGGGGCCAGGCCCAGTACTTC,CAISEDVLRTGGQAQYF
TRBV30,.,TRBJ1-5,TRBD1,TGTGCCTGGAGTTATGGACAGGGGGCCCCTAGCAATCAGCCCCAGCATTTT,CAWSYGQGAPSNQPQHF
TRBV7-9,.,TRBJ2-5,.,TGTGCCAGCAGCTTAGACAGGGACCAAGAGACCCAGTACTTC,CASSLDRDQETQYF
TRBV6-2/TRBV6-3,.,TRBJ2-5,TRBD2,TGTGCCAGCAGGAAACAGGGGACTAGCGGGGGGTCAGAGACCCAGTACTTC,CASRKQGTSGGSETQYF
TRBV30,.,TRBJ2-7,.,TGTGCCTGGAGTCAAAACTACGAGCAGTACTTC,CAWSQNYEQYF
TRBV12-3/TRBV12-4,.,TRBJ2-6,.,TGTGCCAGCAGCCGGGCCAACGTCCTGACTTTC,CASSRANVLTF
TRBV4-3,.,TRBJ2-3,.,TGCGCCAGCAGCCAAGATTCCGGGAGTAGCGCAGATACGCAGTATTTT,CASSQDSGSSADTQYF
TRBV14,.,TRBJ2-4,.,TGTGCCAGCAGCCAATACGGGCCGAAGGGGAATATGAGAACCAAAAACATTCAGTACTTC,CASSQYGPKGNMRTKNIQYF
TRBV7-9,.,TRBJ2-1,TRBD1,TGTGCCAGCAGGAGACCTGGACAGGGCAACAATGAGCAGTTCTTC,CASRRPGQGNNEQFF
TRBV7-7,few,TRBJ1-1,.,TGTGCCAGCAGCTTAGGTCCGGACACTGAAGCTTTCTTT,CASSLGPDTEAFF
TRBV20-1,.,TRBJ2-7,TRBD2,TGCAGTGCTAGTGATGCGGGAGGGATACTGGGGGAGCAGTACTTC,CSASDAGGILGEQYF
TRBV7-2,.,TRBJ2-3,.,TGTGCCAGCAGCCCCGTGGCAGTTAGCACAGATACGCAGTATTTT,CASSPVAVSTDTQYF
TRBV29-1,few,TRBJ1-5,.,TGCAGCGCCGCGCAGGGAGTAGTGGGTCAGCCCCAGCATTTT,CSAAQGVVGQPQHF
TRBV7-7,few,TRBJ2-6,.,TGTGCCAGCAGCCCCGACGTAGCCGGGGCCAACGTCCTGACTTTC,CASSPDVAGANVLTF
TRBV6-4,.,TRBJ2-1,TRBD2,TGTGCCAGCAAGGCCGGGACTAGCGACAACAATGAGCAGTTCTTC,CASKAGTSDNNEQFF
TRBV24-1,few,TRBJ2-5,.,TGTGCCACCAGTGATTCGGCTGGGGAGCCCCACCAGACCCAGTACTTC,CATSDSAGEPHQTQYF
TRBV6-5,.,TRBJ2-2,TRBD2,TGTGCCAGCAGTTACTGGACTAGCGGGGCGGCCGGGGAGCTGTTTTTT,CASSYWTSGAAGELFF
TRBV29-1,.,TRBJ1-2,.,TGCAGCGTTGGAGGGGAGAGGGGCTATGGCTACACCTTC,CSVGGERGYGYTF
TRBV20-1,few,TRBJ2-3,.,TGCAGTGCTAGAGATGTTAGGGGGGAGGGCCCTCCGCAGTATTTT,CSARDVRGEGPPQYF
TRBV20-1,.,TRBJ1-4,.,TGCAGTGCTCGAGAGGGGCGAATCAATGAAAAACTGTTTTTT,CSAREGRINEKLFF
TRBV19,few,TRBJ2-3,.,TGTGCCAGTAGTGCCCTATTGGCGGTAAGCACAGATACGCAGTATTTT,CASSALLAVSTDTQYF